Presented here are 8 T cell receptor beta chains from one specimen sequenced in a study of OX40 agonist ivuxolimab in advanced cancers. Assay: immunoSEQ multiplex PCR; the TCRdb copy retains only in-frame clones and omits some. This sample has around 44,000 clones, with approximately 87% found just once. The sequencing used CD4+ or CD8+ T cells sorted from blood, collected in a trial of the OX40 agonist ivuxolimab. Source of these receptors: an adult with an advanced solid tumor such as melanoma, head and neck, liver or kidney cancer.

The gene calls are TRBV2 and TRBJ1-5, with no clear D. Germline V CDR1 and CDR2: SNHLY, FYNNEI. This CDR3 is built from 13 residues. V shed 4 bases and J shed 7 bases, with 11 bases lying between them. The CDR3 sequence is CASSVYPGQPQHF. CDR3 in DNA: TGTGCCAGCAGTGTGTATCCGGGCCAGCCCCAGCATTTT.

The chain carries TRBV9 and TRBJ1-2; TRBD1 agrees at 8 bases. Germline V gene data show CDR1 as SGDLS and CDR2 as YYNGEE. The CDR3 is 13 amino acids. V shed 2 bases, J shed 3 bases, and the junction held 0 bases outside the gene matches. CDR3 nucleotides: TGTGCCAGCAGCGTGACAGGGGACTATGGCTACACCTTC. Protein product: CASSVTGDYGYTF. The complete variable domain, with remaining parts taken from reference TRBV9 and TRBJ1-2, reads DSGVTQTPKHLITATGQRVTLRCSPRSGDLSVYWYQQSLDQGLQFLIQYYNGEERAKGNILERFSAQQFPDLHSELNLSSLELGDSALYFCASSVTGDYGYTFGSGTRLTVV.

The rearrangement links TRBV19 to TRBJ2-1; 8 nucleotides line up with TRBD2. CDR1 is LNHDA, CDR2 SQIVND, per germline (reference sequence). The CDR3 extends over 14 amino acids. The trim removed 7 bases at V and 0 bases at J, leaving 2 bases unmatched. This chain's CDR3 is CASTGGSSYNEQFF. The CDR3 bases are TGTGCCAGTACGGGAGGGAGCTCCTACAATGAGCAGTTCTTC.

V usage is TRBV5-8 and J usage is TRBJ1-5; possible D gene TRBD1, 5 bases. V was trimmed by 4 bases and J by 0 bases, leaving 14 bases between them. The CDR3 sequence is 16 residues long. Looked up from germline, CDR1 is SGHTS and CDR2 is YDEGEE. CDR3 residues: CASSPGTVVSNQPQHF. CDR3 sequence (DNA): TGTGCCAGCAGCCCCGGGACTGTTGTTAGCAATCAGCCCCAGCATTTT.

The chain uses TRBV5-1 and TRBJ2-2; possible D gene TRBD1, 5 bases. Germline V gene data show CDR1 as SGHRS and CDR2 as YFSETQ. V dropped 6 bases and J dropped 1 base, with 7 bases sitting between them. The CDR3 has 13 amino acids. This CDR3 is CASTTENTGELFF. The CDR3 DNA reads TGCGCCAGCACGACAGAGAACACCGGGGAGCTGTTTTTT. The full variable domain, completed using reference TRBV5-1 and TRBJ2-2, is KAGVTQTPRYLIKTRGQQVTLSCSPISGHRSVSWYQQTPGQGLQFLFEYFSETQRNKGNFPGRFSGRQFSNSRSEMNVSTLELGDSALYLCASTTENTGELFFGEGSRLTVL.

V gene TRBV6-4 combines with J gene TRBJ2-7; the match to TRBD2 covers 9 bases. CDR1 is MRHNA and CDR2 is SNTAGT in the germline V gene. This CDR3 comprises 15 residues. The ends lost 5 bases at V and 0 bases at J; junction bases unmatched: 5. The CDR3 loop is CASSYSGGSSYEQYF. The CDR3 nucleotides are TGTGCCAGCAGTTATAGCGGGGGCAGCTCCTACGAGCAGTACTTC.

The V call is TRBV2, the J call TRBJ1-2, with unresolved D. The CDR3 totals 13 residues. In germline, CDR1 is SNHLY, CDR2 FYNNEI. V was clipped by 4 bases and J by 7 bases, with 13 bases between them. The CDR3 region has the DNA TGTGCCAGCAGTGGGAGGGCTTCGGCTGGCTACACCTTC. Its translation: CASSGRASAGYTF.

This chain uses TRBV10-1 with TRBJ2-7, with D perhaps assigned TRBD1 or TRBD2 (5 bases each). CDR1 is WNHNN, CDR2 SYGVQD, per germline (reference sequence). V was cut by 5 bases and J by 6 bases, with 14 bases left in between. This CDR3 is built from 13 residues. CDR3 sequence (DNA): TGCGCCAGCAGTTTATCGGGGACCGGCGAGCAGTACTTC. Amino acid sequence: CASSLSGTGEQYF.